The 14 T cell receptor beta chains listed next were all sequenced from one sample in a study of graft-versus-host responses after intestinal transplantation (dated by TCRdb to about 2021). Libraries came from the immunoSEQ multiplex PCR assay. This immuneACCESS table, as held by TCRdb, lists in-frame sequences with V and J called but not all clones. Of the missing ones, under half trace to an unresolved V gene in checked studies; the others have no known cause. This sample has 84,000 or so clones in its table, and roughly 91% of those were observed once. The leading ten clones occupy around 8% of the sample. The time point label corresponds to: cells obtained before transplantation from donor or recipient. What these receptors recognize is not known. This specimen consisted of unstimulated CD8+ T cells sorted from spleen or lymph node cells, obtained before transplant. These receptor sequences come from a human donor who was the organ donor for an intestinal transplant.

This sequence joins TRBV11-2 and TRBJ1-1, with TRBD1 matching 8 bases. The CDR3 extends over 18 amino acids. Germline values: CDR1 SGHAT, CDR2 FQNNGV. V lost 3 bases and J lost 0; bases outside the gene matches: 12. CDR3 DNA: TGTGCCAGCAGCTTGTACGGGGGACAGGTCACCTTGAACACTGAAGCTTTCTTT. Translated, it gives CASSLYGGQVTLNTEAFF.

The V and J genes are TRBV10-1 and TRBJ2-1, with D unresolved. The CDR3 runs 11 residues. Trimming left V 2 bases short and J 10 bases short, with 6 bases between. Germline-derived CDR1 and CDR2 are WNHNN and SYGVQD (reference sequence). The CDR3 region has the DNA TGCGCCAGCAGTGAGGGCAAGGAGCAGTTCTTC. Its protein product is CASSEGKEQFF.

The chain is built from TRBV7-3 and TRBJ1-1; D uncertain. The germline V gene encodes CDR1 SGHTA and CDR2 FQGTGA. V dropped 5 bases and J dropped 2 bases, with 15 bases sitting between them. The CDR3 runs to 15 residues. DNA for the CDR3: TGTGCCAGCAGCCAAACGGGTCCTTTAAACACTGAAGCTTTCTTT. It encodes CASSQTGPLNTEAFF.

This chain links TRBV7-2 with TRBJ1-2, with no clear D. This CDR3 has 15 amino acids. V was cut by 1 base and J by 5 bases, with 14 bases left in between. Germline V gene sequence: CDR1 SGHTA, CDR2 FQGNSA. The CDR3 DNA is TGTGCCAGCAGCTTAGGCCTGGTGCCGGTGTATGGCTACACCTTC. This sequence encodes CASSLGLVPVYGYTF.

The V gene is TRBV6-4, the J gene TRBJ2-2; D possibly uses TRBD1 or TRBD2 (5 bases each). This CDR3 comprises 15 residues. Deletions cut 3 bases from V and 2 bases from J, with 10 bases between. Germline V gene sequence: CDR1 MRHNA, CDR2 SNTAGT. CDR3 DNA sequence: TGTGCCAGCAGTGAGGTTGGGGACAACACCGGGGAGCTGTTTTTT. It codes for CASSEVGDNTGELFF.

Within the sample, this clone is medium-sized. The chain employs TRBV7-9 and TRBJ1-1, with D maybe TRBD1 (6 bases). Trimming removed 5 bases at V and 5 bases at J, with 18 bases between. The length of the CDR3 is 15 residues. Looked up from germline, CDR1 is SEHNR and CDR2 is FQNEAQ (reference sequence). The CDR3 sequence: CASSQGPGRGTEAFF. DNA of the CDR3: TGTGCCAGCAGCCAGGGGCCCGGAAGGGGAACTGAAGCTTTCTTT.

This chain uses TRBV6-1 with TRBJ1-1; D is ambiguous. Germline CDR1 and CDR2: MNHNS and SASEGT. V was shortened by 8 bases and J by 7 bases, with 11 bases between the two germline ends. CDR3 length: 11 residues. The CDR3 sequence is CASRWWLEAFF. Written as DNA, the CDR3 is TGTGCCAGCCGTTGGTGGCTTGAAGCTTTCTTT.

V gene TRBV5-1 combines with J gene TRBJ1-1, with 7 bases identical to TRBD1. Germline CDR1 and CDR2: SGHRS and YFSETQ. V was pared by 5 bases and J by 3 bases, with 10 bases of the junction left unmatched. This CDR3 is 15 amino acids long. The CDR3 nucleotides read TGCGCCAGCAGGGGAAGGGGGCTTGGGTACACTGAAGCTTTCTTT. This gives the protein CASRGRGLGYTEAFF.

The chain joins TRBV7-6 to TRBJ2-1, with D possibly matching TRBD1 (6 bases). The CDR3 is made up of 16 amino acids. CDR1 SGHVS and CDR2 FNYEAQ come from the germline V gene. Trimming removed 1 base at V and 6 bases at J, with 16 bases between. CDR3 protein: CASSLEGLTGFNEQFF. The CDR3 nucleotides are TGTGCCAGCAGCTTAGAGGGCCTTACAGGGTTCAATGAGCAGTTCTTC. The full variable domain, in which reference TRBV7-6 and TRBJ2-1 provide the parts outside the CDR3, is GAGVSQSPRYKVTKRGQDVALRCDPISGHVSLYWYRQALGQGPEFLTYFNYEAQQDKSGLPNDRFSAERPEGSISTLTIQRTEQRDSAMYRCASSLEGLTGFNEQFFGPGTRLTVL.

This chain uses TRBV28 with TRBJ2-7, with D possibly TRBD1 on 5 matching bases. Germline CDR1 and CDR2: MDHEN and SYDVKM. The V and J ends lost 7 bases and 1 base respectively, with 11 bases between them. This CDR3 has 13 amino acids. The CDR3 protein is CASTPAGSYEQYF. CDR3 nucleotide sequence: TGTGCCAGCACCCCAGCAGGGTCCTACGAGCAGTACTTC.

The chain joins TRBV6-1 to TRBJ2-2, with 11 nucleotides matching TRBD2. The length of the CDR3 is 15 residues. Germline values: CDR1 MNHNS, CDR2 SASEGT. Trimming removed 2 bases from V and 4 bases from J; junction bases left unmatched: 0. This chain's CDR3 is CASSELAGGTGELFF. The CDR3 DNA sequence: TGTGCCAGCAGTGAACTAGCGGGGGGCACCGGGGAGCTGTTTTTT.

The chain carries TRBV15 and TRBJ2-7; D perhaps matches TRBD2 (5 bases). Germline-derived CDR1 and CDR2 are LNHNV and YYDKDF (reference sequence). Deletions cut 10 bases from V and 2 bases from J, with 12 bases between. The CDR3 covers 12 residues. The CDR3: CASGLPPYEQYF. CDR3 coding DNA: TGTGCCAGTGGACTCCCGCCCTACGAGCAGTACTTC.

The chain links TRBV9 to TRBJ1-1; D might be TRBD1 (6 bases). This CDR3 has 15 amino acids. Trimming stripped 0 bases from V and 4 bases from J, with 13 bases between. Germline assignment: CDR1 SGDLS and CDR2 YYNGEE. CDR3 bases: TGTGCCAGCAGCGTAGCCACAGGGCTTAGCACTGAAGCTTTCTTT. Its translation is CASSVATGLSTEAFF.

DNA of the CDR3: TGTGCCAGCAGCTCAGCTTTTTCCACTGAAGCTTTCTTT. Translating it yields CASSSAFSTEAFF. The rearrangement joins TRBV7-8 to TRBJ1-1, with unresolved D. Germline V gene data show CDR1 as SGHVS and CDR2 as FQNEAQ. Trimming took off 4 bases at V and 4 bases at J, with 10 bases between the two ends. The CDR3 spans 13 residues.